This T cell receptor beta chain was profiled in a study of control samples from healthy donors and cancer patients. Data came from immunoSEQ multiplex PCR; TCRdb stores just in-frame clones and leaves some out. Of approximately 150,000 clones in the sample, 91% are singletons; the top ten hold 2%. The V and J ends lost 3 bases and 3 bases respectively, with 21 bases between them. The CDR3 sequence is 17 residues long. Germline V gives CDR1 MDHEN, CDR2 SYDVKM. The sequenced sample was blood. The TCR was taken from a woman aged 40 to 55 in good health. This chain uses TRBV28 with TRBJ2-7, with D perhaps given as TRBD1 or TRBD2 (5 bases each). The CDR3 reads CASSFVRGTLGYYEQYF. CDR3 bases: TGTGCCAGCAGTTTCGTCCGAGGGACCCTCGGATACTACGAGCAGTACTTC.